The 14 T cell receptor beta chains presented below share a single source sample, sequenced in a study of shared clonotypes between healthy human individuals. Assay: immunoSEQ multiplex PCR; the TCRdb copy retains only in-frame clones and omits some. Among roughly 1,800,000 clones listed, less than 95% were seen once. Terminally differentiated effector memory CD45RA+ cells were excluded by CCR7 positive selection of CD45RO-negative cells. Sequenced input: naive CD8+ T cells sorted from blood. All receptors derive from a young man in good health.

The chain couples TRBV10-3 to TRBJ2-2; 8 bases are a match to TRBD2. This CDR3 is built from 17 residues. V shed 3 bases, J shed 2 bases, and the junction held 8 bases outside the gene matches. The germline gives CDR1 ENHRY, CDR2 SYGVKD. Here the CDR3 DNA reads TGTGCCATCAGTGATATCGCAGCGGGAGCCAACACCGGGGAGCTGTTTTTT. As protein: CAISDIAAGANTGELFF.

The rearrangement joins TRBV5-4 to TRBJ1-2; TRBD1 matches 7 bases. The CDR3 extends over 14 amino acids. Germline values: CDR1 SGHNT, CDR2 YYREEE (reference sequence). V was pared by 2 bases and J by 8 bases, with 9 bases of the junction left unmatched. CDR3 in amino acids: CASSLNRGDGGYTF. The CDR3 DNA is TGTGCCAGCAGCTTAAACAGGGGTGACGGCGGCTACACCTTC.

V gene TRBV4-3 combines with J gene TRBJ1-4; 9 positions match TRBD1. Germline V lookup: CDR1 LGHNA, CDR2 YSLEER. V shed 0 bases, J shed 8 bases, and the junction held 4 bases outside the gene matches. This CDR3 has 15 amino acids. The CDR3 region is CASSQDRDRVEKLFF. The CDR3 nucleotides are TGCGCCAGCAGCCAAGATCGGGACAGGGTCGAAAAACTGTTTTTT.

The chain combines TRBV28 with TRBJ2-3, with D perhaps matching TRBD1 (6 bases). Trimming took off 4 bases at V and 1 base at J, with 9 bases between the two ends. There are 14 residues in the CDR3. CDR1 is MDHEN, CDR2 SYDVKM, per germline. Here the CDR3 DNA reads TGTGCCAGCAGTTCAGAGGGGGGCACAGATACGCAGTATTTT. Its protein product is CASSSEGGTDTQYF.

The gene calls are TRBV29-1 and TRBJ2-7, with a possible D match to TRBD2 (6 bases). CDR1 and CDR2 from the germline V gene are SQVTM and ANQGSEA. The CDR3 has 13 residues. With 3 bases removed from V and 5 bases from J, the gap between germline ends came to 14 bases. Written as DNA, the CDR3 is TGCAGCGTTGATCAACTAGCTAGCCACGAGCAGTACTTC. Protein product: CSVDQLASHEQYF.

J is TRBJ1-1 and V is TRBV7-9; possibly TRBD1 for D (5 bases). The CDR3 extends over 15 amino acids. Germline CDR1 and CDR2: SEHNR and FQNEAQ (reference sequence). V was trimmed by 1 base and J by 3 bases, leaving 12 bases between them. CDR3 in DNA: TGTGCCAGCAGCTTAGTGGGGGTGGTCGACACTGAAGCTTTCTTT. As protein: CASSLVGVVDTEAFF.

This rearrangement joins TRBV11-2 to TRBJ2-3; D is possibly TRBD2 (6 bases). The CDR3 has 16 residues. Trimming removed 4 bases at V and 3 bases at J, with 17 bases between. The V gene's germline CDR1 is SGHAT and CDR2 FQNNGV. CDR3 nucleotide sequence: TGTGCCAGCAGCTCCCTAGCGAGTGTCGTTACAGATACGCAGTATTTT. Translation: CASSSLASVVTDTQYF.

The chain employs TRBV6-5 and TRBJ2-2; D gene uncertain. The CDR3 has 12 amino acids. Germline CDR1 reads MNHEY; CDR2 reads SVGAGI. The germline V and J ends were trimmed by 6 bases and 4 bases, with 6 bases remaining between them. The CDR3 reads CASRVSTGELFF. The CDR3 bases are TGTGCCAGCAGGGTCAGCACCGGGGAGCTGTTTTTT.

This chain uses TRBV9 with TRBJ2-1, with TRBD2 matching over 7 bases. The germline V gene has CDR1 SGDLS and CDR2 YYNGEE. This CDR3 is built from 15 residues. Trimming took 0 bases from V and 9 from J; bases not matched to a gene: 9. The DNA for the CDR3 is TGTGCCAGCAGCGTAGCTTGGCGGGAGAGGGGTGAGCAGTTCTTC. Its protein is CASSVAWRERGEQFF.

V usage is TRBV9 and J usage is TRBJ1-2, with D unclear. The V gene lost 2 bases and the J gene lost 8 bases, with 13 bases spanning the gap. In germline, CDR1 is SGDLS, CDR2 YYNGEE. This CDR3 region has 13 residues. CDR3 coding DNA: TGTGCCAGCAGCGTGACCGGTGATATCGGCTACACCTTC. Protein: CASSVTGDIGYTF.

The gene calls are TRBV13 and TRBJ2-1; tentative D call: TRBD1 (5 bases). The CDR3 is 17 amino acids. Between the trimmed V and J ends, which lost 2 bases and 0 bases, there was a span of 14 bases. Germline V CDR1 and CDR2: PRHDT, FYEKMQ (reference sequence). The CDR3 region is CASSLSLGEDSYNEQFF. For the CDR3, the DNA is TGTGCCAGCAGCTTATCGTTAGGGGAAGACTCCTACAATGAGCAGTTCTTC. The whole variable domain, remainder taken from reference TRBV13 and TRBJ2-1, is AAGVIQSPRHLIKEKRETATLKCYPIPRHDTVYWYQQGPGQDPQFLISFYEKMQSDKGSIPDRFSAQQFSDYHSELNMSSLELGDSALYFCASSLSLGEDSYNEQFFGPGTRLTVL.

This chain joins TRBV21-1 and TRBJ2-7; the DNA was not compared with TRBD2, the D call given in the table. TRBV21-1 constitutes a pseudogene. The CDR3 totals 15 residues. Written as DNA, the CDR3 is TGTGCCAGCAGCAAGTCAATCCCCCCGCGCTACGAGCAGTACTTC. This codes for CASSKSIPPRYEQYF.

The chain employs TRBV5-6 and TRBJ2-7; 8 bases match TRBD2. The ends lost 1 base at V and 4 bases at J; junction bases unmatched: 4. The length of the CDR3 is 14 residues. The V gene's germline CDR1 is SGHDT and CDR2 YYEEEE. The CDR3 here is CASSLYSGEYEQYF. CDR3 in DNA: TGTGCCAGCAGCTTGTATAGCGGGGAGTACGAGCAGTACTTC.

The chain is built from TRBV4-3 and TRBJ1-4, with D perhaps matching TRBD1 (6 bases). This CDR3 is 15 amino acids long. V lost 1 base and J lost 4, with 10 bases in between. CDR1 is LGHNA, CDR2 YSLEER, per germline. CDR3 bases: TGCGCCAGCAGCCAAGCCCGGACAGTTAATGAAAAACTGTTTTTT. Protein sequence: CASSQARTVNEKLFF.